A selection of T cell receptor beta chains follows, all from one sample in a study of T cell responses to AZD1222 COVID-19 vaccine. Sequencing used immunoSEQ multiplex PCR; TCRdb keeps in-frame clones, though not all of them. The top ten hold roughly 0.5% of the sample, which has 250,000 to 300,000 clones, about 94% seen once. This sample comprised peripheral blood, obtained 28 days after the second AZD1222 dose. The receptors originated from an adult who received the AZD1222 COVID-19 vaccine. Both conserved end residues are part of each CDR3. Rows may omit the clone size; those that give it use once, few, many or a size class.

clone_size: .
v_call: TRBV2
j_call: TRBJ1-2
cdr3_aa: CASTRGDGYTF

clone_size: .
v_call: TRBV11-2
j_call: TRBJ1-5
cdr3_aa: CASSLDLGGGQPQHF

clone_size: .
v_call: TRBV19
j_call: TRBJ2-7
cdr3_aa: CASSPTGRGSAYEQYF

clone_size: .
v_call: TRBV6-5
j_call: TRBJ2-2
cdr3_aa: CASIEGGTGELFF

clone_size: .
v_call: TRBV11-2
j_call: TRBJ2-5
cdr3_aa: CASSPRAGLAGWGETQYF

clone_size: .
v_call: TRBV28
j_call: TRBJ1-1
cdr3_aa: CASIRGGDTEAFF

clone_size: once
v_call: TRBV9
j_call: TRBJ2-5
cdr3_aa: CASSPTEPGIETQYF

clone_size: .
v_call: TRBV6-6
j_call: TRBJ2-1
cdr3_aa: CASGSYNEQFF

clone_size: .
v_call: TRBV7-2
j_call: TRBJ2-7
cdr3_aa: CASSNRDTYEQYF

clone_size: .
v_call: TRBV2
j_call: TRBJ2-3
cdr3_aa: CASSYYRGDTQYF

clone_size: .
v_call: TRBV4-3
j_call: TRBJ2-3
cdr3_aa: CASSQDSAITGTQYF

clone_size: .
v_call: TRBV30
j_call: TRBJ1-1
cdr3_aa: CAWSQKGDWNTEAFF

clone_size: .
v_call: TRBV28
j_call: TRBJ2-7
cdr3_aa: CALLGRGEQYF

clone_size: .
v_call: TRBV2
j_call: TRBJ1-2
cdr3_aa: CASSEQSVTVYGYTF

clone_size: .
v_call: TRBV6-5
j_call: TRBJ2-7
cdr3_aa: CASRRTDYEQYF

clone_size: .
v_call: TRBV4-3
j_call: TRBJ2-3
cdr3_aa: CASSQVGGGTAMGDTQYF

clone_size: .
v_call: TRBV28
j_call: TRBJ2-5
cdr3_aa: CASSLLLTSGEQETQYF

clone_size: .
v_call: TRBV27
j_call: TRBJ2-6
cdr3_aa: CASSSTPGSSGANVLTF

clone_size: .
v_call: TRBV10-3
j_call: TRBJ1-1
cdr3_aa: CAISEPGLNTEAFF

clone_size: .
v_call: TRBV5-5
j_call: TRBJ1-6
cdr3_aa: CASRAGRNSPLHF

clone_size: .
v_call: TRBV24-1
j_call: TRBJ2-7
cdr3_aa: CATSRTGYEQYF

clone_size: .
v_call: TRBV7-9
j_call: TRBJ1-2
cdr3_aa: CASSFARNYGYTF

clone_size: .
v_call: TRBV9
j_call: TRBJ2-1
cdr3_aa: CASSGRAAPYNEQFF

clone_size: .
v_call: TRBV28
j_call: TRBJ1-1
cdr3_aa: CASSLSFGGLQAFF

clone_size: .
v_call: TRBV7-7
j_call: TRBJ2-3
cdr3_aa: CASSLGRGTTDTQYF

clone_size: .
v_call: TRBV28
j_call: TRBJ2-3
cdr3_aa: CASSSGPTDTQYF

clone_size: .
v_call: TRBV28
j_call: TRBJ2-7
cdr3_aa: CASSLGGLSSYEQYF

clone_size: .
v_call: TRBV4-3
j_call: TRBJ2-7
cdr3_aa: CASSQVNTEQAYEQYF

clone_size: .
v_call: TRBV3-1/TRBV3-2
j_call: TRBJ2-2
cdr3_aa: CASSHYTGTGGTGELFF

clone_size: .
v_call: TRBV18
j_call: TRBJ1-3
cdr3_aa: CASSPSPPTISGNTIYF

clone_size: .
v_call: TRBV7-2
j_call: TRBJ1-5
cdr3_aa: CASSSYNQPQHF

clone_size: .
v_call: TRBV3-1/TRBV3-2
j_call: TRBJ1-2
cdr3_aa: CASSQTPGAGGSYGYTF

clone_size: .
v_call: TRBV13
j_call: TRBJ1-6
cdr3_aa: CASSWRGQGNSPLHF

clone_size: .
v_call: TRBV3-1/TRBV3-2
j_call: TRBJ1-6
cdr3_aa: CASSRGAGSSYNSPLHF

clone_size: .
v_call: TRBV2
j_call: TRBJ1-5
cdr3_aa: CASGGTGGRQPQHF

clone_size: .
v_call: TRBV27
j_call: TRBJ1-5
cdr3_aa: CASSNRDRGNQPQHF

clone_size: once
v_call: TRBV7-3
j_call: TRBJ2-3
cdr3_aa: CASSPTPLVGTDTQYF

clone_size: .
v_call: TRBV12-5
j_call: TRBJ1-1
cdr3_aa: CASGFSWNTEAFF

clone_size: .
v_call: TRBV6-6
j_call: TRBJ2-3
cdr3_aa: CASGGTTDTQYF

clone_size: .
v_call: TRBV5-6
j_call: TRBJ1-5
cdr3_aa: CASSLGTDLYSNQPQHF

clone_size: .
v_call: TRBV29-1
j_call: TRBJ2-3
cdr3_aa: CSVDDQTDTQYF

clone_size: once
v_call: TRBV6-5
j_call: TRBJ1-1
cdr3_aa: CAGRVTLNTEAFF

clone_size: .
v_call: TRBV5-1
j_call: TRBJ2-4
cdr3_aa: CASSLPGENIQYF

clone_size: .
v_call: TRBV6-5
j_call: TRBJ1-2
cdr3_aa: CASSSTTRYGYTF

clone_size: .
v_call: TRBV20-1
j_call: TRBJ2-1
cdr3_aa: CSASLATSGNNEQFF

clone_size: .
v_call: TRBV9
j_call: TRBJ2-5
cdr3_aa: CASSANRGRETQYF

clone_size: once
v_call: TRBV9
j_call: TRBJ1-3
cdr3_aa: CASRGSGNTIYF

clone_size: .
v_call: TRBV18
j_call: TRBJ2-7
cdr3_aa: CASSPSTSGTSYEQYF

clone_size: .
v_call: TRBV5-4
j_call: TRBJ2-2
cdr3_aa: CASSPLTGELFF

clone_size: .
v_call: TRBV2
j_call: TRBJ1-5
cdr3_aa: CASSRIGGQPQHF

clone_size: .
v_call: TRBV18
j_call: TRBJ2-2
cdr3_aa: CASSLGGGSNTGELFF

clone_size: .
v_call: TRBV18
j_call: TRBJ1-5
cdr3_aa: CASSPSPGHPNQAQHF

clone_size: once
v_call: TRBV6-1
j_call: TRBJ1-5
cdr3_aa: CASGVSNQPQHF

clone_size: .
v_call: TRBV6-6
j_call: TRBJ1-5
cdr3_aa: CASKGYTSNQPQHF

clone_size: once
v_call: TRBV24-1
j_call: TRBJ1-2
cdr3_aa: CATSDQGGRGYTF

clone_size: once
v_call: TRBV2
j_call: TRBJ1-2
cdr3_aa: CASSEGPSYGYTF

clone_size: .
v_call: TRBV6-5
j_call: TRBJ2-2
cdr3_aa: CASSYSPGESIGELFF